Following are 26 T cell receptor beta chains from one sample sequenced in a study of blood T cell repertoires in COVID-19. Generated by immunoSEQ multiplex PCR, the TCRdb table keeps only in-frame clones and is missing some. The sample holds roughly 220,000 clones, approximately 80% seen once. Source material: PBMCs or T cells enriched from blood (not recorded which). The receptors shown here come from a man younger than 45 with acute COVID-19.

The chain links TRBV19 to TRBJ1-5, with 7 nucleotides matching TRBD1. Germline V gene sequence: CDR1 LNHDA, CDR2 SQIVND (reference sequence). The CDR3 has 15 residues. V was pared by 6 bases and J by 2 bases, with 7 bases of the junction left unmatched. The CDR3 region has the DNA TGTGCCAGTAGCCGTGACAGGGTTCGCAATCAGCCCCAGCATTTT. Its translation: CASSRDRVRNQPQHF.

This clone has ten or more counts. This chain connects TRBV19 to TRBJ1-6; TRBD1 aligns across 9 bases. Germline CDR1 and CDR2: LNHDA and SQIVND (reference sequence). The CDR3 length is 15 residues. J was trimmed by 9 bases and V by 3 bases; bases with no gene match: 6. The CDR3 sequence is CASSIGTGSGSPLHF. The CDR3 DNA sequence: TGTGCCAGTAGTATTGGGACAGGGTCGGGTTCACCCCTCCACTTT.

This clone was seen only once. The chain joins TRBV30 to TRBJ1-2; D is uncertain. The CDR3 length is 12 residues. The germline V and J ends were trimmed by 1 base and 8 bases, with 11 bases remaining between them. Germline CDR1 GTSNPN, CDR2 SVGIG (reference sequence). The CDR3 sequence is CAWSGGLVGYTF. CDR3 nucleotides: TGTGCCTGGAGTGGTGGCCTGGTAGGCTACACCTTC.

CDR3 in amino acids: CASNPGAAEANTGELFF. In DNA form, the CDR3 reads TGCGCCAGCAATCCTGGGGCCGCCGAAGCGAACACCGGGGAGCTGTTTTTT. The chain recombines TRBV10-1 with TRBJ2-2, with D possibly matching TRBD1 (5 bases). Germline-derived CDR1 and CDR2 are WNHNN and SYGVQD (reference sequence). V gave up 7 bases and J gave up 0 bases, with 18 bases separating them. The CDR3 is 17 amino acids.

CDR3 nucleotide sequence: TGTGCCAGCAGTCTAAGCGGGGGGCGGGAGACAGCTTCCGCCACCATATATTTT. It codes for CASSLSGGRETASATIYF. The rearrangement links TRBV6-6 to TRBJ1-3; tentative D call: TRBD1 (6 bases). The CDR3 contains 18 residues. Trimming took off 5 bases at V and 9 bases at J, with 29 bases between the two ends. Germline V gives CDR1 MNHNY, CDR2 SVGAGI (reference sequence).

The CDR3 region has the DNA TGCGCCAGCTCGGCAGGGGGCACCTACGAGCAGTACTTC. Residues: CASSAGGTYEQYF. The rearrangement uses TRBV10-1 and TRBJ2-7; 8 positions match TRBD1. CDR3 length: 13 residues. Germline V gives CDR1 WNHNN, CDR2 SYGVQD (reference sequence). J gave up 2 bases and V 8 bases, and 5 bases lay outside the gene matches.

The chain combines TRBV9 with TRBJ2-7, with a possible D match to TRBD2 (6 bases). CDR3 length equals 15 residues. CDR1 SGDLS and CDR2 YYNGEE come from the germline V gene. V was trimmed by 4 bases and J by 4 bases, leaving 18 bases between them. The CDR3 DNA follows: TGTGCCAGCAGCCCGGCGGCTAGCGCACGGTACGAGCAGTACTTC. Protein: CASSPAASARYEQYF.

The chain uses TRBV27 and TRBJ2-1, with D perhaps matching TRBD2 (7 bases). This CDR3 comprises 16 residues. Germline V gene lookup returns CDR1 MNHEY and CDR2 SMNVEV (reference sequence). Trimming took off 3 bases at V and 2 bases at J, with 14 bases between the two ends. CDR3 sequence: CASSLGGGQAYNEQFF. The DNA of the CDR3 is TGTGCCAGCAGTTTGGGAGGGGGACAAGCCTACAATGAGCAGTTCTTC.

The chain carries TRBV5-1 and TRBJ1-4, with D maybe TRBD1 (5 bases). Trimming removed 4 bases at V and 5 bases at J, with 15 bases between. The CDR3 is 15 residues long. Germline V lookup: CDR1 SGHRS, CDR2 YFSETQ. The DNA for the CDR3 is TGCGCCAGCAGCCAGGCGTTGGGGCAAAATGAAAAACTGTTTTTT. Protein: CASSQALGQNEKLFF.

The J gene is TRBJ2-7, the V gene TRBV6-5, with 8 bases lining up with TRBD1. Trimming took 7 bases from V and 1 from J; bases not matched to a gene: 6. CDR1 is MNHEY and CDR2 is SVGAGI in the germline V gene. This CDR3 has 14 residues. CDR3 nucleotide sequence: TGTGCCAGCACTCGACAGGGGCCTTCCTACGAGCAGTACTTC. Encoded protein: CASTRQGPSYEQYF.

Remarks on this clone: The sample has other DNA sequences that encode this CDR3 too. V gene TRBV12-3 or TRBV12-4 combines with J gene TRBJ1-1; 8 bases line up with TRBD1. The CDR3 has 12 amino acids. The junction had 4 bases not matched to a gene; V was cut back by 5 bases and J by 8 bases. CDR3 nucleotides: TGTGCCAGCAGTCCGAGGGACAGGGAAGCTTTCTTT. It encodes CASSPRDREAFF.

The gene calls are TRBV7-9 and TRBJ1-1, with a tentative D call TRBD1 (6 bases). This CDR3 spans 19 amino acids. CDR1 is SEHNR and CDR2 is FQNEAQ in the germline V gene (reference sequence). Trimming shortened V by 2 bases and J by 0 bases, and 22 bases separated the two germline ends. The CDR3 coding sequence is TGTGCCAGCAGCTTATCCCACGGGTCCGTGGACAGACTGAACACTGAAGCTTTCTTT. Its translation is CASSLSHGSVDRLNTEAFF.

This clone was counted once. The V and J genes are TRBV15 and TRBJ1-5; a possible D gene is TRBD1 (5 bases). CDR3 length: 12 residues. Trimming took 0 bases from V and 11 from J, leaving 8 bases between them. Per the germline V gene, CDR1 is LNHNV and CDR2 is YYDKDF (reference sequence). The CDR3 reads CATSRELRAQHF. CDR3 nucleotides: TGTGCCACCAGCAGAGAACTCAGGGCCCAGCATTTT.

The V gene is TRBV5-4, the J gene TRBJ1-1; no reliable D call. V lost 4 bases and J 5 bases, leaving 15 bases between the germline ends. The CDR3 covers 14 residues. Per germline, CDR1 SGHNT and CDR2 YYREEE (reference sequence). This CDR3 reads CASSGGPGLTEAFF. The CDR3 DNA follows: TGTGCCAGCAGCGGAGGACCAGGACTGACTGAAGCTTTCTTT.

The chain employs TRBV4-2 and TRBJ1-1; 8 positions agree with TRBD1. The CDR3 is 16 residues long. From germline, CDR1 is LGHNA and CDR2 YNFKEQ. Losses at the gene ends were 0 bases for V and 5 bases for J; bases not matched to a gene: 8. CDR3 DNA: TGTGCCAGCAGCCAAGAGAGGACAGGGCTTGGGACTGAAGCTTTCTTT. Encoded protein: CASSQERTGLGTEAFF.

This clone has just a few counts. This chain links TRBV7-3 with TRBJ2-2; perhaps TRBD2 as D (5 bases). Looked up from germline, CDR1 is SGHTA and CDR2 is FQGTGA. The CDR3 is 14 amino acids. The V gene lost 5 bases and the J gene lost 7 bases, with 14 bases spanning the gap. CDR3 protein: CASSRVAGLGELFF. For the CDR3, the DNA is TGTGCCAGCAGCCGGGTTGCGGGTCTCGGGGAGCTGTTTTTT.

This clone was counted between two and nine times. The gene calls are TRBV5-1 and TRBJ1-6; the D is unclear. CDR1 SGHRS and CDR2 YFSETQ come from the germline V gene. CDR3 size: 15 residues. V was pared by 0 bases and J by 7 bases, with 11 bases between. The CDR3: CASSLDPGRNSPLHF. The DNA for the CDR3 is TGCGCCAGCAGCTTGGATCCGGGTCGAAATTCACCCCTCCACTTT.

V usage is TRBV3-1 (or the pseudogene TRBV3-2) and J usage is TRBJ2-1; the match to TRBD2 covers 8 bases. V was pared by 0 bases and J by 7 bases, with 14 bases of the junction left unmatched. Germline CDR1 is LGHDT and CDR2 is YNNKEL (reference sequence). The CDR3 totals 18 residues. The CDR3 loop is CASSQDQWGTRDGNEQFF. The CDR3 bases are TGTGCCAGCAGCCAAGATCAGTGGGGGACTAGGGATGGAAATGAGCAGTTCTTC.

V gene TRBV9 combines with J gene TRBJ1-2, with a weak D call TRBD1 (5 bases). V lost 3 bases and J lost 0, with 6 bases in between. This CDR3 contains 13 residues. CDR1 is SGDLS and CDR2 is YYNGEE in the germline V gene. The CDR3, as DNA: TGTGCCAGCAGCGGGGACTCTAACTATGGCTACACCTTC. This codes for CASSGDSNYGYTF.

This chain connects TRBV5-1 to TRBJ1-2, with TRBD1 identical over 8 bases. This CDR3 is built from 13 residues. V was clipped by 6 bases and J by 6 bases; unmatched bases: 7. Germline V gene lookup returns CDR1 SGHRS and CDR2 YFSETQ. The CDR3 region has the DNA TGCGCCAGCAAGAGTTCAGGGGGCCATGGCTACACCTTC. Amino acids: CASKSSGGHGYTF. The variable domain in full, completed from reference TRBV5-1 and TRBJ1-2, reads KAGVTQTPRYLIKTRGQQVTLSCSPISGHRSVSWYQQTPGQGLQFLFEYFSETQRNKGNFPGRFSGRQFSNSRSEMNVSTLELGDSALYLCASKSSGGHGYTFGSGTRLTVV.

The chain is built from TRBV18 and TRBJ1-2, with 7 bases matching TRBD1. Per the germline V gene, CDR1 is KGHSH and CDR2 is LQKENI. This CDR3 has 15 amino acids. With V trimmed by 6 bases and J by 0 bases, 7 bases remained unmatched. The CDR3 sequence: CASSVRDSPNYGYTF. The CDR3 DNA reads TGTGCCAGCTCCGTCCGGGACAGTCCTAACTATGGCTACACCTTC.

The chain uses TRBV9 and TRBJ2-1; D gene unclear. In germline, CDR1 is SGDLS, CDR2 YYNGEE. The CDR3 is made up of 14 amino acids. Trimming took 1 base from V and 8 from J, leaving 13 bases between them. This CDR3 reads CASSVSPLLDEQFF. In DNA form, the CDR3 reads TGTGCCAGCAGCGTAAGCCCTCTTCTCGATGAGCAGTTCTTC. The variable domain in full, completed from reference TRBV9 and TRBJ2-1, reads DSGVTQTPKHLITATGQRVTLRCSPRSGDLSVYWYQQSLDQGLQFLIQYYNGEERAKGNILERFSAQQFPDLHSELNLSSLELGDSALYFCASSVSPLLDEQFFGPGTRLTVL.

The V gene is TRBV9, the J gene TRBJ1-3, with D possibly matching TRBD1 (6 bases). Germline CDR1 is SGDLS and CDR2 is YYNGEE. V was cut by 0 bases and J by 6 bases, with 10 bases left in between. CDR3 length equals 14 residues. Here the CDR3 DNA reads TGTGCCAGCAGCGTAGCTGGGGGCGTAAACACCATATATTTT. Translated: CASSVAGGVNTIYF.

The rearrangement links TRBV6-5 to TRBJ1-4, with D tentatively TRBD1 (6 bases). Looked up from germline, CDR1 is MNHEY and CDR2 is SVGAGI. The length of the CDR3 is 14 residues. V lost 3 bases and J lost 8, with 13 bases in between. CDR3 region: CASSYSGVNEKLFF. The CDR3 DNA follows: TGTGCCAGCAGTTATTCAGGGGTCAACGAAAAACTGTTTTTT.

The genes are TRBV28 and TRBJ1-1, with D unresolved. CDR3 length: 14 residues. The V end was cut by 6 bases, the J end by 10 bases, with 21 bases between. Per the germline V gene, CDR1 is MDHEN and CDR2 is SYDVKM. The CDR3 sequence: CASSAPLAGSRAFF. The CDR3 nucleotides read TGTGCCAGCAGCGCCCCTCTAGCGGGGTCGAGAGCTTTCTTT.

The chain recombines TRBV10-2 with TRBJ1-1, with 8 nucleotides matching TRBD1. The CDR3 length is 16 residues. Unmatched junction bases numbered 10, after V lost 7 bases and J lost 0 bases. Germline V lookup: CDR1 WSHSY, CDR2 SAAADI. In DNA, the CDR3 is TGCGCCAGCACAAGACAGGGGCGTAATCTGAACACTGAAGCTTTCTTT. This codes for CASTRQGRNLNTEAFF.